This TCR beta chain was profiled in a study of T cell responses to AZD1222 COVID-19 vaccine. Study-level points and caveats: Spike-specific TCR breadth and depth were elevated following two AZD1222 doses. Baseline seropositivity characterized only a handful of AZD1222 recipients. A reported finding is that nearly half of spike-specific TCRs target unmutated variant regions.

To note about this clone: What it binds is not known.

Second-dose timings of about 4 or about 12 weeks were pooled. The germline CDR1 and CDR2 sequences are MGHDK and SYGVNS. Trimming took off 3 bases at V and 1 base at J, with 9 bases between the two ends. The CDR3 has 15 residues. TCRdb keeps only in-frame clones here, not all; method: immunoSEQ multiplex PCR. The sample has 100,000 to 150,000 clones; about 93% are singletons. The sequence came from an adult who received the AZD1222 COVID-19 vaccine. The chain has TRBV25-1 and TRBJ2-2; maybe TRBD1 (5 bases). Here the sequenced sample was peripheral blood, taken 28 days after the second AZD1222 dose. The CDR3, as DNA: TGTGCCAGCAGTGAGTCGCAGGGGAACACCGGGGAGCTGTTTTTT. This codes for CASSESQGNTGELFF.